One sample yielded the 24 T cell receptor beta chains listed below, sequenced in a study of blood T cell repertoires in COVID-19 (dated by TCRdb to the early 2020s). The library was generated by the immunoSEQ multiplex PCR assay. The clones in this table, taken by TCRdb from immuneACCESS, are in-frame only. Not every clone is retained; where verified, under half of the shortfall comes from an unresolved V gene, and the cause of the rest is unknown. This sample has 150,000 to 200,000 clones in its table, and about 80% of those were observed once. 6.5% to 8% of the sample lies in the top ten. The sequencing sample was made of peripheral blood. The source is a man aged 65-85 years with active or convalescent COVID-19.

This clone was counted a few times. V is TRBV20-1 and J is TRBJ2-5; D perhaps matches TRBD2 (6 bases). CDR1 is DFQATT and CDR2 is SNEGSKA in the germline V gene (reference sequence). The CDR3 runs 14 residues. V lost 3 bases to trimming and J lost 3 bases, with 14 bases between them. The CDR3: CSASTAGRKETQYF. The CDR3 nucleotides are TGCAGTGCTAGTACGGCAGGGAGGAAAGAGACCCAGTACTTC.

This rearrangement joins TRBV18 to TRBJ1-5; no definite D call. The V gene lost 2 bases and the J gene lost 7 bases, with 12 bases spanning the gap. The CDR3 has 14 residues. Germline CDR1 KGHSH, CDR2 LQKENI. CDR3 protein: CASSPNERRQPQHF. The CDR3 DNA reads as TGTGCCAGCTCACCAAATGAGAGGAGGCAGCCCCAGCATTTT.

The chain is built from TRBV2 and TRBJ2-7; a weak D match, TRBD2 (7 bases). V shed 7 bases and J shed 11 bases, with 21 bases lying between them. The CDR3 loop spans 13 amino acids. The V gene's germline CDR1 is SNHLY and CDR2 FYNNEI. The CDR3 here is CASTLLAGDYEYF. The CDR3 region has the DNA TGTGCCAGCACGCTCCTGGCAGGGGACTACGAGTACTTC. Together with reference TRBV2 and TRBJ2-7, the CDR3 gives the full variable domain: EPEVTQTPSHQVTQMGQEVILRCVPISNHLYFYWYRQILGQKVEFLVSFYNNEISEKSEIFDDQFSVERPDGSNFTLKIRSTKLEDSAMYFCASTLLAGDYEYFGPGTRLTVT.

The chain joins TRBV6-5 to TRBJ1-6, with D perhaps TRBD1 (5 bases). Germline CDR1 reads MNHEY; CDR2 reads SVGAGI. V dropped 8 bases and J dropped 5 bases, with 13 bases sitting between them. The CDR3 covers 14 residues. CDR3 sequence: CASDRGGDNSPLHF. As DNA, the CDR3 is TGTGCCAGCGACCGTGGGGGGGATAATTCACCCCTCCACTTT.

The V call is TRBV7-2, the J call TRBJ2-7, with D unclear. CDR1 and CDR2 from the germline V gene are SGHTA and FQGNSA. Deletions cut 3 bases from V and 3 bases from J, with 3 bases between. The CDR3 covers 11 residues. The CDR3 sequence is CASSFYYEQYF. CDR3 bases: TGTGCCAGCAGCTTCTACTACGAGCAGTACTTC.

The chain links TRBV5-1 to TRBJ2-7; weak D call: TRBD2 (6 bases). Germline V gives CDR1 SGHRS, CDR2 YFSETQ. The length of the CDR3 is 15 residues. Trimming cost V 4 bases and J 6 bases, with 20 bases left between them. In DNA, the CDR3 is TGCGCCAGCAGCCAAACCGGGACTTCACCCTCCGAGCAGTACTTC. The encoded protein is CASSQTGTSPSEQYF.

The genes are TRBV5-4 and TRBJ2-3, with 12 bases fitting TRBD2. Germline CDR1 reads SGHNT; CDR2 reads YYREEE (reference sequence). V gave up 3 bases and J gave up 6 bases; unmatched junction bases: 8. This CDR3 has 16 amino acids. The CDR3 sequence: CASSSVLAGGKDTQYF. In nucleotides, the CDR3 is TGTGCCAGCAGCTCCGTGCTAGCGGGAGGGAAGGATACGCAGTATTTT.

This chain connects TRBV27 to TRBJ2-7; TRBD1 might be the D (6 bases). Trimming cost V 2 bases and J 5 bases, with 13 bases left between them. This CDR3 has 14 amino acids. Germline V lookup: CDR1 MNHEY, CDR2 SMNVEV (reference sequence). The CDR3 sequence: CASSLTQGYDEQYF. CDR3 in DNA: TGTGCCAGCAGTTTAACTCAGGGGTACGACGAGCAGTACTTC.

The sample holds a few counts of this clone. The chain couples TRBV2 to TRBJ2-7; D not resolved. CDR1 SNHLY and CDR2 FYNNEI come from the germline V gene. The CDR3 spans 11 residues. Trimming shortened V by 8 bases and J by 1 base, and 6 bases separated the two germline ends. The CDR3 DNA sequence: TGTGCCAGCTACGGGTCCTACGAGCAGTACTTC. Translated, it gives CASYGSYEQYF.

The V call is TRBV11-2, the J call TRBJ1-1; TRBD1 is a possible D gene (6 bases). The germline V gene encodes CDR1 SGHAT and CDR2 FQNNGV. V lost 8 bases and J 4 bases, leaving 20 bases between the germline ends. The CDR3 extends over 15 amino acids. The DNA of the CDR3 is TGTGCCAGCGGGCCCATACAGGGTGAAGCCACTGAAGCTTTCTTT. Translating it yields CASGPIQGEATEAFF.

The chain has TRBV24-1 and TRBJ1-2; the D gene is possibly TRBD1 (5 bases). The CDR3 consists of 15 residues. Germline assignment: CDR1 KGHDR and CDR2 SFDVKD. V gave up 2 bases and J gave up 4 bases, with 13 bases separating them. CDR3 bases: TGTGCCACCAGTGATTCGGACACACCAATCTATGGCTACACCTTC. It translates to CATSDSDTPIYGYTF.

The chain is built from TRBV21-1 and TRBJ1-5. TRBV21-1 has pseudogene status. CDR3 length: 15 residues. CDR3 in DNA: TGTGCCAGCAGCAAAGGCGGGGATAGCAATCAGCCCCAGCATTTT. Encoded protein: CASSKGGDSNQPQHF.

V is TRBV6-1 and J is TRBJ2-2, with 12 positions matching TRBD2. Trimming at V came to 3 bases and at J to 3 bases, leaving 5 bases not matched to a gene. The germline V gene encodes CDR1 MNHNS and CDR2 SASEGT. This CDR3 contains 17 residues. Here the CDR3 DNA reads TGTGCCAGCAGTGAGTCTAGCGGGAGGGTTTACACCGGGGAGCTGTTTTTT. The encoded protein is CASSESSGRVYTGELFF.

The rearrangement joins TRBV18 to TRBJ1-1; tentatively, D is TRBD1 (6 bases). The germline V gene encodes CDR1 KGHSH and CDR2 LQKENI. The CDR3 length is 16 residues. V lost 0 bases to trimming and J lost 1 base, with 12 bases between them. CDR3 coding DNA: TGTGCCAGCTCACCACCATTGCCAGGGGAGAACACTGAAGCTTTCTTT. It encodes CASSPPLPGENTEAFF.

The rearrangement joins TRBV9 to TRBJ2-3; D gene uncertain. Per the germline V gene, CDR1 is SGDLS and CDR2 is YYNGEE. V was trimmed by 3 bases and J by 0 bases, leaving 11 bases between them. CDR3 length equals 15 residues. The CDR3 sequence: CASSGQPDSTDTQYF. As DNA, the CDR3 is TGTGCCAGCAGCGGACAACCAGACAGCACAGATACGCAGTATTTT.

The chain carries TRBV5-1 and TRBJ1-6; 7 nucleotides match TRBD1. The CDR3 totals 16 residues. Germline V gene data show CDR1 as SGHRS and CDR2 as YFSETQ. Unmatched junction bases numbered 9, after V lost 0 bases and J lost 9 bases. The CDR3 spells CASSLDGDRESSPLHF. CDR3 sequence (DNA): TGCGCCAGCAGCTTGGACGGAGACAGGGAGAGTTCACCCCTCCACTTT.

In its sample, this clone was seen a few times. V is TRBV5-1 and J is TRBJ1-2; TRBD1 agrees at 7 bases. This CDR3 comprises 15 residues. Germline V gene lookup returns CDR1 SGHRS and CDR2 YFSETQ. The V and J ends lost 3 bases and 5 bases, in that order; junction bases with no gene match: 10. This CDR3 is CASSSSYRGEYGYTF. CDR3 coding DNA: TGCGCCAGCAGCTCGTCCTACAGGGGAGAATATGGCTACACCTTC.

The chain links TRBV5-1 to TRBJ2-1, with 13 bases matching TRBD2. The germline V gene has CDR1 SGHRS and CDR2 YFSETQ. The CDR3 loop spans 16 amino acids. With 0 bases clipped from V and 9 bases from J, the junction kept 6 bases outside the gene matches. The CDR3 bases are TGCGCCAGCAGCTTGGGTAGACTAGCGGGAGGTAGTGAGCAGTTCTTC. This gives the protein CASSLGRLAGGSEQFF.

This chain joins TRBV5-6 and TRBJ1-1; perhaps TRBD1 as D (5 bases). V was shortened by 1 base and J by 4 bases, with 14 bases between the two germline ends. CDR1 SGHDT and CDR2 YYEEEE come from the germline V gene. The CDR3 covers 15 residues. CDR3 nucleotide sequence: TGTGCCAGCAGCTTGTTTCAGGGTGTAGGCACTGAAGCTTTCTTT. This gives the protein CASSLFQGVGTEAFF.

The table lists this clone with a count of one. V and J are TRBV5-4 and TRBJ2-7, with D maybe TRBD2 (6 bases). Germline V gene sequence: CDR1 SGHNT, CDR2 YYREEE (reference sequence). The CDR3 length is 16 residues. With 0 bases removed from V and 7 bases from J, the gap between germline ends came to 20 bases. The CDR3 sequence is CASSLVRSGDSREQYF. The CDR3 DNA reads as TGTGCCAGCAGCTTGGTGCGGTCGGGGGATTCGCGTGAGCAGTACTTC. Drawing the rest from reference TRBV5-4 and TRBJ2-7, the complete variable domain is ETGVTQSPTHLIKTRGQQVTLRCSSQSGHNTVSWYQQALGQGPQFIFQYYREEENGRGNFPPRFSGLQFPNYSSELNVNALELDDSALYLCASSLVRSGDSREQYFGPGTRLTVT.

This rearrangement joins TRBV11-2 to TRBJ2-1; 7 bases agree with TRBD2. The germline V gene encodes CDR1 SGHAT and CDR2 FQNNGV. The CDR3 is made up of 12 amino acids. V gave up 7 bases and J gave up 9 bases; unmatched junction bases: 6. The CDR3 is CASTWGGGEQFF. The CDR3 nucleotides read TGTGCCAGCACGTGGGGCGGGGGTGAGCAGTTCTTC. The full variable domain, its missing parts supplied by reference TRBV11-2 and TRBJ2-1, is EAGVAQSPRYKIIEKRQSVAFWCNPISGHATLYWYQQILGQGPKLLIQFQNNGVVDDSQLPKDRFSAERLKGVDSTLKIQPAKLEDSAVYLCASTWGGGEQFFGPGTRLTVL.

A note on this clone: Other DNA sequences in the sample encode the same CDR3. This chain links TRBV5-1 with TRBJ2-5, with 7 nucleotides matching TRBD1. With V trimmed by 4 bases and J by 2 bases, 5 bases remained unmatched. Germline-derived CDR1 and CDR2 are SGHRS and YFSETQ. The CDR3 has 14 amino acids. CDR3 in DNA: TGCGCCAGCAGCCCCGGGACAGCTCAAGAGACCCAGTACTTC. Protein product: CASSPGTAQETQYF.

The chain combines TRBV6-6 with TRBJ1-2; the D gene is possibly TRBD1 (5 bases). The CDR3 sequence is 12 residues long. V was trimmed by 6 bases and J by 8 bases, leaving 13 bases between them. CDR1 and CDR2 (germline): MNHNY, SVGAGI (reference sequence). The CDR3 DNA is TGTGCCAGCAGAGAATATAGACAGGGCTACACCTTC. Translating it yields CASREYRQGYTF.

The gene calls are TRBV25-1 and TRBJ2-1; 8 nucleotides align to TRBD2. The CDR3 covers 15 residues. Germline trimming cut 8 bases from V and 2 bases from J; bases unmatched to any gene: 8. Germline V CDR1 and CDR2: MGHDK, SYGVNS. The DNA of the CDR3 is TGTGCCAGCCAGAGCCTAGCGGGTCCCTACAATGAGCAGTTCTTC. This sequence encodes CASQSLAGPYNEQFF.